The sequence of this T cell receptor (beta chain) was determined in a study of shared clonotypes between healthy human individuals. Study findings and constraints: Some naive CD4 clonotypes, roughly 4.8%, turned up in common across several donors.

The study drew all its donors from Caucasian adults living in Nashville, Tennessee. Assay execution proceeded at the deep level. Clones were sequenced by immunoSEQ multiplex PCR, and TCRdb holds only the in-frame ones, with some missing. The sample has about 1.5 million clones, around 98% seen once. A remark on this clone: Its antigen is not known.

Trimming took off 1 base at V and 1 base at J, with 14 bases between the two ends. This CDR3 has 16 residues. The V gene's germline CDR1 is LNHNV and CDR2 YYDKDF (reference sequence). Source material: naive CD4+ T cells sorted from blood. The subset was: CD45RA+ positively selected. The receptor comes from a man in his thirties or forties in good health. The chain links TRBV15 to TRBJ2-7, with a tentative D call TRBD1 (5 bases). The CDR3 DNA is TGTGCCACCAGCAGAGCCGAGCAGGGAAAGTCCTACGAGCAGTACTTC. Translating it yields CATSRAEQGKSYEQYF.